These 22 T cell receptor beta chains share one sample of origin, sequenced in a study of CD8 T cell repertoires and HIV-1 epitope variants. Here immunoSEQ multiplex PCR was the method, and the copy in TCRdb shows in-frame clones only, minus some. Found here are 850 to 1,300 clones, just under 70% of them singletons; the top ten hold roughly two fifths. No antigen has been assigned to these receptors. Sequenced input: cultured CD8+ T cells derived from PBMCs. All receptors come from a male donor with HIV.

This clone has only one observation. V and J are TRBV7-2 and TRBJ2-7; the D gene is possibly TRBD1 (5 bases). The CDR3 is made up of 12 amino acids. CDR1 and CDR2 (germline): SGHTA, FQGNSA. V lost 3 bases and J 6 bases, leaving 9 bases between the germline ends. The DNA of the CDR3 is TGTGCCAGCAGCTTTGACAGCCCCGAGCAGTACTTC. Its translation: CASSFDSPEQYF.

This clone qualifies as hyperexpanded. V is TRBV15 and J is TRBJ1-2, with a weak D call TRBD1 (5 bases). CDR3 length: 16 amino acids. V lost 0 bases and J lost 4, with 15 bases in between. Germline CDR1 is LNHNV and CDR2 is YYDKDF (reference sequence). The CDR3 is CATSRDRGTQVYGYTF. CDR3 bases: TGTGCCACCAGCAGAGATCGGGGGACCCAGGTCTATGGCTACACCTTC.

A single count supports this clone. The J gene is TRBJ2-5, the V gene TRBV10-3, with TRBD1 matching over 10 bases. With V trimmed by 11 bases and J by 3 bases, 6 bases remained unmatched. CDR1 ENHRY and CDR2 SYGVKD come from the germline V gene. This CDR3 has 13 amino acids. The chain's CDR3 is CAAGQGGEETQYF. DNA for the CDR3: TGTGCCGCCGGACAGGGGGGGGAAGAGACCCAGTACTTC.

The genes are TRBV4-1 and TRBJ2-1; TRBD2 agrees at 9 bases. This CDR3 comprises 17 residues. From germline, CDR1 is MGHRA and CDR2 YSYEKL. The J segment lost 4 bases and the V segment lost 0 bases, leaving 7 bases of the junction unmatched. CDR3 residues: CASSQDRPSGVYNEQFF. The CDR3 DNA reads TGCGCCAGCAGCCAAGACCGCCCTAGCGGGGTTTACAATGAGCAGTTCTTC.

The gene calls are TRBV30 and TRBJ1-2; TRBD1 aligns across 8 bases. The V segment lost 8 bases and the J segment 4 bases; nucleotides outside the gene matches: 9. The CDR3 covers 13 residues. Germline-derived CDR1 and CDR2 are GTSNPN and SVGIG (reference sequence). CDR3 in DNA: TGTGCCCCTACAGGGGGGTCCTTCTATGGCTACACCTTC. Amino acid sequence: CAPTGGSFYGYTF.

The genes are TRBV5-1 and TRBJ2-6; D is unclear. The germline CDR1 and CDR2 sequences are SGHRS and YFSETQ. This CDR3 spans 16 amino acids. Trimming pared 5 bases from V and 0 bases from J, leaving 12 bases between. In DNA, the CDR3 is TGCGCCAGCAGACCCCGACCGAGCTCTGGGGCCAACGTCCTGACTTTC. It encodes CASRPRPSSGANVLTF.

The chain has TRBV2 and TRBJ1-1; TRBD1 might be the D (5 bases). CDR1 and CDR2 (germline): SNHLY, FYNNEI. Trimming pared 6 bases from V and 1 base from J, leaving 12 bases between. This CDR3 is 14 amino acids long. DNA for the CDR3: TGTGCCAGCAGGGGAAGGGGAACGAACACTGAAGCTTTCTTT. It is translated as CASRGRGTNTEAFF.

This chain links TRBV7-9 with TRBJ2-7; no clear D gene. The V gene's germline CDR1 is SEHNR and CDR2 FQNEAQ (reference sequence). Trimming took 0 bases from V and 0 from J, leaving 6 bases between them. This CDR3 has 14 residues. The CDR3 region is CASSLATGSYEQYF. The CDR3 DNA follows: TGTGCCAGCAGCTTAGCGACGGGCTCCTACGAGCAGTACTTC.

This CDR3 is CASSFSLSGANVLTF. The CDR3 DNA is TGTGCCAGCAGTTTCTCATTGTCTGGGGCCAACGTCCTGACTTTC. This chain uses TRBV28 with TRBJ2-6; D is unclear. Between the trimmed V and J ends, which lost 3 bases and 1 base, there was a span of 7 bases. This CDR3 contains 15 residues. Germline assignment: CDR1 MDHEN and CDR2 SYDVKM.

This clone was detected only a few times. This chain links TRBV2 with TRBJ1-3; D is possibly TRBD1 (5 bases). The CDR3 has 14 residues. V was clipped by 6 bases and J by 3 bases, with 12 bases between them. The germline V gene encodes CDR1 SNHLY and CDR2 FYNNEI. CDR3 region: CASRGGTDGNTIYF. The CDR3 DNA reads TGTGCCAGCAGGGGCGGGACCGATGGAAACACCATATATTTT.

The rearrangement links TRBV28 to TRBJ2-5; 8 bases map to TRBD1. The CDR3 sequence is 15 residues long. J lost 1 base, V lost 4 bases, and 5 bases had no gene match. Germline loops: CDR1 MDHEN, CDR2 SYDVKM. DNA of the CDR3: TGTGCCAGCAGTTCCCCGGACAGGGCCCAAGAGACCCAGTACTTC. Its translation: CASSSPDRAQETQYF.

This chain joins TRBV5-1 and TRBJ2-7, with TRBD1 matching 7 bases. Germline V lookup: CDR1 SGHRS, CDR2 YFSETQ. The CDR3 extends over 15 amino acids. V gave up 4 bases and J gave up 2 bases; unmatched junction bases: 9. As DNA, the CDR3 is TGCGCCAGCAGCCCGGACAGGTTCGAGACCTACGAGCAGTACTTC. This sequence encodes CASSPDRFETYEQYF. The full variable domain, in which reference TRBV5-1 and TRBJ2-7 provide the parts outside the CDR3, is KAGVTQTPRYLIKTRGQQVTLSCSPISGHRSVSWYQQTPGQGLQFLFEYFSETQRNKGNFPGRFSGRQFSNSRSEMNVSTLELGDSALYLCASSPDRFETYEQYFGPGTRLTVT.

This chain's CDR3 is CASSVVRDRVNEQYF. CDR3 in DNA: TGTGCCAGCAGCGTCGTCCGGGACAGGGTCAACGAGCAGTACTTC. The chain links TRBV5-6 to TRBJ2-7, with 9 bases fitting TRBD1. V trimming: 4 bases; J trimming: 5 bases; junction bases outside the gene matches: 10. This CDR3 has 15 amino acids. Germline loops: CDR1 SGHDT, CDR2 YYEEEE. Full variable domain (rest looked up from reference TRBV5-6 and TRBJ2-7): DAGVTQSPTHLIKTRGQQVTLRCSPKSGHDTVSWYQQALGQGPQFIFQYYEEEERQRGNFPDRFSGHQFPNYSSELNVNALLLGDSALYLCASSVVRDRVNEQYFGPGTRLTVT.

The V call is TRBV6-5, the J call TRBJ2-2; possibly TRBD1 for D (6 bases). The CDR3 covers 14 residues. With 6 bases removed from V and 3 bases from J, the gap between germline ends came to 11 bases. CDR1 and CDR2 from the germline V gene are MNHEY and SVGAGI. The CDR3 DNA reads TGTGCCAGCAGCGCCGGGACATACACCGGGGAGCTGTTTTTT. Encoded protein: CASSAGTYTGELFF.

The rearrangement uses TRBV28 and TRBJ1-1; D not certain. V was cut by 6 bases and J by 0 bases, with 17 bases left in between. The CDR3 length is 16 residues. CDR1 and CDR2 (germline): MDHEN, SYDVKM. Here the CDR3 reads CASRTLYGRLNTEAFF. Written as DNA, the CDR3 is TGTGCCAGCAGGACTTTATATGGCAGGCTGAACACTGAAGCTTTCTTT.

The rearrangement links TRBV7-9 to TRBJ2-1; no clear D gene. Germline CDR1 SEHNR, CDR2 FQNEAQ (reference sequence). The CDR3 contains 14 residues. V was pared by 5 bases and J by 8 bases, with 16 bases between. CDR3 in amino acids: CASSPQRPGDEQFF. The CDR3 bases are TGTGCCAGCAGCCCTCAACGCCCTGGGGATGAGCAGTTCTTC.

This clone has more than one count but fewer than ten. The chain recombines TRBV19 with TRBJ2-7, with TRBD2 matching 11 bases. Losses at the gene ends were 3 bases for V and 4 bases for J; bases not matched to a gene: 5. This CDR3 region has 15 residues. The germline gives CDR1 LNHDA, CDR2 SQIVND (reference sequence). The CDR3 DNA reads as TGTGCCAGTAGTATCCGACTAGCGGGGATTTACGAGCAGTACTTC. As protein: CASSIRLAGIYEQYF.

This clone occurred a few times. The rearrangement joins TRBV9 to TRBJ2-2; the match to TRBD2 covers 11 bases. Losses at the gene ends were 0 bases for V and 5 bases for J; bases not matched to a gene: 6. Germline lookup yields CDR1 SGDLS and CDR2 YYNGEE. The CDR3 has 17 amino acids. CDR3 nucleotides: TGTGCCAGCAGCGTAGACCCACTAGCGGGGGAAACCGGGGAGCTGTTTTTT. It translates to CASSVDPLAGETGELFF.

CDR3 in DNA: TGTGCCAGCAGCCACGGGACTGAGAATGAGCAGTTCTTC. This translates into CASSHGTENEQFF. The chain uses TRBV7-9 and TRBJ2-1; the D gene is possibly TRBD2 (6 bases). CDR1 and CDR2 (germline): SEHNR, FQNEAQ (reference sequence). The length of the CDR3 is 13 residues. Trimming removed 5 bases at V and 7 bases at J, with 12 bases between.

The chain is built from TRBV4-3 and TRBJ2-5; no definite D call. The germline V gene encodes CDR1 LGHNA and CDR2 YSLEER. V was cut by 5 bases and J by 5 bases, with 12 bases left in between. The CDR3 length is 13 residues. Here the CDR3 reads CASSSLLTETQYF. As DNA, the CDR3 is TGCGCCAGCAGCTCCCTTCTCACGGAGACCCAGTACTTC.

CDR3 in DNA: TGTGCCAGCAGCCAAGTGCGGGGCCGGGGGACCCAGTACTTC. This encodes CASSQVRGRGTQYF. The chain employs TRBV14 and TRBJ2-5; TRBD2 might be the D (6 bases). The V gene lost 1 base and the J gene lost 7 bases, with 13 bases spanning the gap. The CDR3 consists of 14 residues. The V gene's germline CDR1 is SGHDN and CDR2 FVKESK. The entire variable domain, with the rest obtained from reference TRBV14 and TRBJ2-5, is as follows: EAGVTQFPSHSVIEKGQTVTLRCDPISGHDNLYWYRRVMGKEIKFLLHFVKESKQDESGMPNNRFLAERTGGTYSTLKVQPAELEDSGVYFCASSQVRGRGTQYFGPGTRLLVL.

This chain uses TRBV7-2 with TRBJ2-3, with 9 positions matching TRBD2. Germline trimming cut 5 bases from V and 5 bases from J; bases unmatched to any gene: 8. Germline lookup yields CDR1 SGHTA and CDR2 FQGNSA. CDR3 length equals 15 residues. The CDR3 nucleotides read TGTGCCAGCAGCCCTAGCGGGGAGTCGGGAGATACGCAGTATTTT. Residues: CASSPSGESGDTQYF.